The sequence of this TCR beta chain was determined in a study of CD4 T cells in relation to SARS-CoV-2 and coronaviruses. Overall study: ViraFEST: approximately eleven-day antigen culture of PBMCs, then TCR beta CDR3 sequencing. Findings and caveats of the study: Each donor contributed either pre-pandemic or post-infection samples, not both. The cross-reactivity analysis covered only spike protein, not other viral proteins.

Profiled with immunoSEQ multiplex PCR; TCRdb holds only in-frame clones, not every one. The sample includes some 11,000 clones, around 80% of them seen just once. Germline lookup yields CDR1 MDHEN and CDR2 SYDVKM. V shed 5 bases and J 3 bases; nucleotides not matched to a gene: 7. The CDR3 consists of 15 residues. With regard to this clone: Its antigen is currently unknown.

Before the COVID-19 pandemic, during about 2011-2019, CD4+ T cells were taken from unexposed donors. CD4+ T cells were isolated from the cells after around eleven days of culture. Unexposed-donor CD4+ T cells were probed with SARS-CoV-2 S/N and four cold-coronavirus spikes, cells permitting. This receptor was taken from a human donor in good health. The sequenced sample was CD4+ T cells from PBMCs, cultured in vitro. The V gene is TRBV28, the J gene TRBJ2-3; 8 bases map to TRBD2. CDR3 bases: TGTGCCAGCAGTCCCCACGGGGGGGGTACAGATACGCAGTATTTT. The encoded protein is CASSPHGGGTDTQYF.